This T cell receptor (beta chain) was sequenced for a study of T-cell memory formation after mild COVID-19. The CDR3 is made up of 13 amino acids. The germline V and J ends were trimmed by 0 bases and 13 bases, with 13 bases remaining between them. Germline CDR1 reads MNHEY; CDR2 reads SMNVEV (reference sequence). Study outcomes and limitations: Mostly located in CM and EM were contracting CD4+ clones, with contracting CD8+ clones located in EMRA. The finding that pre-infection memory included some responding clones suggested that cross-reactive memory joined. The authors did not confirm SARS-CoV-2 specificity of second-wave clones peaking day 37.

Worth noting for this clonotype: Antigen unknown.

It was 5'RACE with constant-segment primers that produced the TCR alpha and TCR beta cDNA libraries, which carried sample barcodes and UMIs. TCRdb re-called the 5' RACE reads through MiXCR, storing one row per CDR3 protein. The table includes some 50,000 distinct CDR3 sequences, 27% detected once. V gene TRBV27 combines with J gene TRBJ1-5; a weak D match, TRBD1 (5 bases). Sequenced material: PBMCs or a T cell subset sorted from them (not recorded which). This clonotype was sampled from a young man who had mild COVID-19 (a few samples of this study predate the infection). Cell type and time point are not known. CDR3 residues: CASSLSPRGRQHF. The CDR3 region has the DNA TGTGCCAGCAGTTTATCGCCCCGGGGCAGACAGCATTTT.